This T cell receptor beta chain derives from a study of cytomegalovirus exposure and HLA in healthy donors (dated by TCRdb to 2015 to 2018). In the study overall: An earlier analysis of under 600 of the donors reported approximately 290 Gb of sequence data and 117 million unique TCR beta sequences from roughly 200 million T cells. Approximately 310 gigabases of sequencing data and tens of millions of unique TCR sequences were included in an early release covering over 600 HLA-typed donors. Of the roughly 400 genotyped donors, approximately 80% fell in the genetic ancestry cluster associated with self-reported Caucasian donors. The study was designed to test whether signatures of past pathogen exposure could be identified by cataloging public T cell receptors. The study profiled the T cell repertoires of hundreds of subjects by immunosequencing and related them to cytomegalovirus serostatus. Along with the roughly 670-subject first cohort, a separate validation cohort of around 120 different subjects was used. High-throughput TCR immunosequencing, statistical association of individual TCRs with disease status, and machine learning were combined to predict cytomegalovirus infection status. A later analysis re-analyzed previously published TCR beta repertoires from approximately 700 donors and added high-resolution HLA genotyping to study TCR occurrence patterns. In the later analysis, no new phenotypic data were used to find candidate immune exposures; instead, reliance was placed on TCR beta sequences and their occurrence across donors. In an earlier analysis of over 550 of the donors, high-throughput TCR beta sequencing was used to judge whether each TCR beta V gene segment behaved as functional or pseudogenic. Donor age, sex, ethnicity and CMV serostatus were collected together with the repertoire data. Genome-wide SNP genotypes for about 65% of the roughly 700 donors were used in a later genetic analysis, which treated that subset as a discovery cohort. All discovery cohort repertoires had been generated on a single sequencing platform. HLA typing included class I and class II loci at four-digit resolution. Typing coverage differed by locus: A, B, C, DRB1 and DQB1 were typed in roughly 629-630 donors, DQA1 in 522, DPA1 in roughly 590, and DPB1 in approximately 450. About 5 DR-DQ haplotypes were handled as single units for association and clustering, since linkage in the cohort was strong. Across 398 genotyped donors of the cohort, an average of approximately 240,000 unique TCR beta nucleotide sequences per donor were sequenced, and roughly a sixth of those sequences were non-productive.

The cohort consisted of some 730 healthy bone marrow donors. At the time of sampling, every cohort member was nominally healthy, though immune exposures that went unrecorded were likely present. The donor was CMV seronegative and was included in the group of 352 seronegative cohort members. Each donor provided a peripheral blood sample, and peripheral blood mononuclear cells were used for TCR beta sequencing. The Qiagen DNeasy Blood Extraction Kit was used to extract genomic DNA from the blood cell samples. The CDR3 measures 14 amino acids from cysteine to phenylalanine. Solely the CDR3 DNA is kept, with 42 bases framed from the first base. Sequences LNHNV (CDR1) and YYDKDF (CDR2) are obtained from the germline V gene (reference sequence). V gives up 3 bases and J gives up 7 bases, and the segment between their germline ends measures 13 bases. Points the paper makes about the study in general: In an earlier analysis of 450 to 750 of the donors, most TCR beta V segments appeared in productive rearrangements about 87% or about 30% of the time, broadly matching IMGT annotations. A further reported finding was that TCR beta sequences accurately predicted the HLA-A and HLA-B alleles for most subjects in the first cohort. The presence/absence analyses assumed that sequencing depth was roughly uniform across donors, and that assumption may not be true. For the cohort, immune exposure information was limited to CMV serostatus. Compared with the roughly 700-donor mean, donors in an Asian-associated ancestry cluster had fewer N-insertions in productive TCRs, according to a later genetic analysis. In vitro tests confirmed that a few of the cytomegalovirus-associated TCR beta chains recognize cytomegalovirus antigens. The study gave a list of under 200 TCR beta chains associated with cytomegalovirus. While some public TCRs were present in many individuals, most TCR sequences turned up only very rarely across donors. Only TCR beta chains were sequenced in this cohort, and the absence of alpha or paired-chain data limited detectable features. When HLA alleles, especially DR and DQ, strongly co-occurred, attributing TCR associations to individual alleles was difficult. At a false discovery rate of 0.05, a later analysis linked under 20,000 TCR beta sequences to specific HLA alleles. Some IMGT-functional V segments, including TRBV6-2 and TRBV6-3, could not be told apart with the 87-base-pair reads, so those segments were excluded. Correlated functional status among segregating V segments might reflect linkage disequilibrium, but an unknown experimental factor could not be ruled out. A later analysis found that HLA-associated TCR beta chains were more clonally expanded and had lower generation probabilities than equally common non-associated chains. The classifier was reported to diagnose cytomegalovirus status with high specificity and sensitivity in both the original and validation cohorts. Most CMV-associated TCR beta chains appeared to be HLA-restricted in a later analysis, and the HLA associations seemed to be driven largely by CMV exposure. According to the authors, the approach could potentially be generalized to other disease states and immunological phenotypes. In a later analysis, TCR association rates were found to vary across HLA loci, with the most associated TCRs seen for DRB1 alleles and the fewest for HLA-C alleles. According to a later analysis, parvovirus B19, influenza, CMV and Epstein-Barr virus appeared linked to several top co-occurrence clusters. A group of highly shared sequence variants was considered likely to be a technical artifact of the sequencing pipeline. In a later genetic analysis, a missense DCLRE1C variant was associated with V-gene and J-gene trimming of TCR beta chains, and the association was replicated in an independent cohort. Because HLA typing was unavailable for some donors at each locus, only the typed subset was used in association tests. Because counts were too low, about 15 rarely observed V segments, including chromosome 9 orphons, were left out of the earlier analysis of a few hundred of the donors.

As concerns this clone: Its antigen target is currently unknown. No qualities accompany the bases; no much larger clone lies one base away.

The protocol used for the library was the immunoSEQ multiplex PCR assay. The multiplex PCR relied on a mix of 60 forward primers for TCR Vbeta segments and 13 reverse primers for TCR Jbeta segments. Amplification of the CDR3 region of rearranged TCR beta genes was performed with a multiplex PCR assay on genomic DNA. The Illumina HiSeq System was used to sequence the amplified TCR beta libraries as 87-base-pair reads. On the study's bioinformatics: In a later analysis, 70 million to 95 million unique TCR beta chains were counted across the 650 to 750 repertoires, and approximately 11 million of these chains were shared by at least two donors. Raw reads were error-corrected and collapsed into unique sequences by a nearest-neighbor algorithm in which closely related sequences were merged to remove PCR and sequencing errors. Alignment of CDR3 sequences to IMGT reference sequences was used to assign V, D and J gene segments. For a sequence to be retained, a match of at least six nucleotides to both a V gene segment and a J gene segment was required. A rearrangement counted as productive if the CDR3 had no stop codons and remained in frame with V and J, and every other rearrangement counted as non-productive. CDR3 was defined by IMGT convention, running from the second conserved V-encoded cysteine to the conserved J-encoded phenylalanine. The earlier analysis of roughly 590 of the donors excluded any sequence lacking an unambiguous match to a single V gene segment. An earlier analysis of 500 to 600 of the donors classified V segments as functional when productive rearrangements were above 56.7% and as segregating when the standard deviation between donors was above 5%. A statistical classification framework was built for diagnosing cytomegalovirus status from the catalog of TCR beta chain sequences. In a later analysis, V and J genes were assigned by comparing TCR nucleotide sequences against IMGT/GENE-DB human TR gene sequences. A later analysis assigned CDR3 sequences and most-parsimonious VDJ recombination scenarios with the TCRdist pipeline. A later analysis defined each TCR beta chain by its CDR3 amino acid sequence plus V-gene family, and excluded reads lacking a unique V-gene family. In a later analysis, a few hundred highly shared, low-generation-probability nucleotide sequences were removed to address suspected cross-contamination and a sequencing artifact. In a later analysis, a clonal expansion index for each public chain was calculated from normalized within-repertoire ranks of inferred template counts. A later analysis computed generation probabilities with a VDJ recombination model fitted to out-of-frame rearrangements, and checked the results against IGoR. In a later analysis, TCR-TCR, TCR-HLA and TCR-CMV co-occurrence was scored with hypergeometric tests, and a repertoire-size bias correction was applied to TCR pairs. A later analysis estimated false discovery rates by permuting HLA or CMV assignments 20 times. In a later analysis, co-occurring TCRs were grouped using DBSCAN, and TCRdist sequence similarity was added for clustering within HLA-allele-positive subsets. Repertoires with fewer than 30,000 or more than 120,000 public chains, plus five repertoires with anomalous nucleotide sharing, were excluded from co-occurrence clustering. This is the immuneACCESS table as TCRdb keeps it, with only in-frame sequences that have V and J called. A part of the clones is gone; compared with another copy, unresolved V genes explain less than half, and the rest is unexplained. Clone size and the V and J calls come from that table; the DNA yielded D and trimming. For this sample the table gives approximately 150,000 clones, of which around 86% were detected only once. The top ten clonotypes cover less than 3.5% of the sample.

The TCR was taken from a woman aged 30 to 39 in good health and CMV-seronegative. What was sequenced was PBMCs. The V gene is TRBV15 and the J gene is TRBJ1-5; no confident D gene assignment can be made. This receptor has the CDR3 CATSSGTATQPQHF. The DNA is as follows: TGTGCCACCAGCAGTGGCACCGCCACGCAGCCCCAGCATTTT.